The TCR beta chain under discussion was sequenced for a study of blood T cells in healthy people across ages. Study findings and constraints: Unsorted PBMC material precluded a definitive naive versus antigen-experienced comparison.

A J-beta primer mix and a sample-barcoded 5' primer were used in a second PCR of roughly 6 to 12 cycles. TCRdb re-analysed the 5' RACE reads in MiXCR, keeping a single row per CDR3 protein. The sample has over 1,300,000 distinct CDR3 sequences, around 59% seen once. About this clonotype itself: Its antigen is as yet unknown.

PBMCs were isolated at a quantity of at least 6.5 million per sample. Germline CDR1 LGHNA, CDR2 YNFKEQ. CDR3 length: 14 residues. Trimming cost V 2 bases and J 9 bases, with 14 bases left between them. This receptor was taken from a man aged 18 to 29 in good health. The J gene is TRBJ2-1, the V gene TRBV4-2; D gene ambiguous. Sequenced input: blood. Here the CDR3 DNA reads TGTGCCAGCAGCCAACTTCCTTTAGCAGTTGAGCAGTTCTTC. Protein: CASSQLPLAVEQFF.